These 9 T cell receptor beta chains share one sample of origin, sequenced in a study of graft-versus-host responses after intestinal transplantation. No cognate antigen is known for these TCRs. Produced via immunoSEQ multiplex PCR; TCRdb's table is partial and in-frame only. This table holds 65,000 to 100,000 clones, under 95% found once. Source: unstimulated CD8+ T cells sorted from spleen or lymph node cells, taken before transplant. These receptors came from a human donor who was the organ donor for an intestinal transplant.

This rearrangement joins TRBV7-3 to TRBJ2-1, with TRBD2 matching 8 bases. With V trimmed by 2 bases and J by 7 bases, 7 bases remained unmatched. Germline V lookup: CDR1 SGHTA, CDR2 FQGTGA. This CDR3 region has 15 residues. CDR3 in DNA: TGTGCCAGCAGCTTACTAGCGGGCGCCAGTAATGAGCAGTTCTTC. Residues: CASSLLAGASNEQFF.

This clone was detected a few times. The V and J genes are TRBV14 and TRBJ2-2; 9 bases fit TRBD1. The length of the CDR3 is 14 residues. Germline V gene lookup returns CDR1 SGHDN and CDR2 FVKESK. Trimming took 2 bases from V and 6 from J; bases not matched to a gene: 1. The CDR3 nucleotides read TGTGCCAGCAGCCAATGGACAGGGGCCGGGGAGCTGTTTTTT. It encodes CASSQWTGAGELFF.

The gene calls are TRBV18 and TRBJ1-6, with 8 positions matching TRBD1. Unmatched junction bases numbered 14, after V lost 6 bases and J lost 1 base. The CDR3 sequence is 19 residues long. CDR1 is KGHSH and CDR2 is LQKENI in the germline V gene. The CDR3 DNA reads TGTGCCAGCTCCACGACAGGGGTCAAGTTCGGGTCCTATAATTCACCCCTCCACTTT. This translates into CASSTTGVKFGSYNSPLHF.

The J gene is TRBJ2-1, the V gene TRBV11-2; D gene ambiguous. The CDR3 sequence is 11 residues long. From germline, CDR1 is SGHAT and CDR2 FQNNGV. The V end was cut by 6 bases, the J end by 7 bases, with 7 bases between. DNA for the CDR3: TGTGCCAGCAGTCCCGGTAATGAGCAGTTCTTC. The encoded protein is CASSPGNEQFF.

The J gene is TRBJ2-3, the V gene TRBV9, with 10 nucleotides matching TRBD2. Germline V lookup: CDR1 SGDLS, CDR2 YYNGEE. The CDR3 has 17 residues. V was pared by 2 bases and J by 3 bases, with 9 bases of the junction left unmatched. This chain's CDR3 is CASSVLSGGAITDTQYF. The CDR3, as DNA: TGTGCCAGCAGCGTCCTAAGCGGGGGGGCGATAACAGATACGCAGTATTTT.

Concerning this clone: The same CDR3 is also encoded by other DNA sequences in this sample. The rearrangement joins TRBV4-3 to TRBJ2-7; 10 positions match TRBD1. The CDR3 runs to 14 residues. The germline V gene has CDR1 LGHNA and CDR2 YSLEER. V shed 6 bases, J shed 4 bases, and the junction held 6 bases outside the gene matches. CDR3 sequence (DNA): TGCGCCAGCAGTCACGGGACAGGGGCGTACGAGCAGTACTTC. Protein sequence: CASSHGTGAYEQYF.

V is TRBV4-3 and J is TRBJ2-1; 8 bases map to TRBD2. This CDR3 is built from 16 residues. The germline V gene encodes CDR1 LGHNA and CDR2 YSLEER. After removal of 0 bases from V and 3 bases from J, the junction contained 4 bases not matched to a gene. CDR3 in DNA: TGCGCCAGCAGCCAAGATCGTCTAGCGGGCTACAATGAGCAGTTCTTC. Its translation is CASSQDRLAGYNEQFF.

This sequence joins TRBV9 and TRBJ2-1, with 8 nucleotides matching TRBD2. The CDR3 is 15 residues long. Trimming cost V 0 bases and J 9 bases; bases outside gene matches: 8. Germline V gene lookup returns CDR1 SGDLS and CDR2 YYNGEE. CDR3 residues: CASSVGAGGSSEQFF. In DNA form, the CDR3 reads TGTGCCAGCAGCGTAGGGGCGGGGGGTAGTAGTGAGCAGTTCTTC. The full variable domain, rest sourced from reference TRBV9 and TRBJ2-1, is DSGVTQTPKHLITATGQRVTLRCSPRSGDLSVYWYQQSLDQGLQFLIQYYNGEERAKGNILERFSAQQFPDLHSELNLSSLELGDSALYFCASSVGAGGSSEQFFGPGTRLTVL.

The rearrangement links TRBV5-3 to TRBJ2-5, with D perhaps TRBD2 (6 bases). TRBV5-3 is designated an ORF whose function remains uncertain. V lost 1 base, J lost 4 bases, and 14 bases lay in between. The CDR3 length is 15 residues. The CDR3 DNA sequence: TGTGCCAGAAGCTTGTCAACCCCGGGGGTAGAGACCCAGTACTTC. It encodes CARSLSTPGVETQYF.